The TCR beta chain under discussion was sequenced for a study of T cells in Graves' hyperthyroidism and ophthalmopathy. Germline values: CDR1 SEHNR, CDR2 FQNEAQ (reference sequence). V shed 3 bases and J 7 bases; nucleotides not matched to a gene: 5. The CDR3 is 13 amino acids. This clonotype was detected ten times or more. The antigen remains unidentified. It was RNA transcripts that yielded the amplified TCR beta CDR3 regions. The primer set for the first-round RT-PCR of the TCR CDR3 was HTBI. Via MiXCR, TCRdb re-called the multiplex PCR reads, giving one row per CDR3 protein. The table includes 100,000 to 140,000 distinct CDR3 sequences, about 15% detected once. The definition of stable Graves' hyperthyroidism was no ophthalmopathy progression within 18 months. 8.5 to 10 ml of fresh peripheral blood supplied the PBMCs. Study findings and constraints: Blood also held most thyroid clonotypes expanded beyond 0.001. A median around six months before onset, the model predicted ophthalmopathy.

The TCR originated in a woman aged 50 to 60 with Graves' hyperthyroidism. The sample was blood. The genes are TRBV7-9 and TRBJ1-1, with 7 bases lining up with TRBD1. CDR3: CASSLGDRNEAFF. CDR3 DNA sequence: TGTGCCAGCAGCTTGGGGGACAGAAATGAAGCTTTCTTT.